These 10 T cell receptor beta chains were all obtained from the same sample, sequenced in a study of a mutant IDH1 vaccine in newly diagnosed glioma. Sample time point: week 5, during vaccination. Vaccine doses each comprised 300 ug of mutant IDH1 20-mer peptide, with topical imiquimod. Profiled with immunoSEQ multiplex PCR; TCRdb holds only in-frame clones, not every one. This sample has approximately 51,000 clones, with just under 80% found just once. These receptors are not linked to any known antigen. Sample: PBMCs, taken from a glioma patient whose treatment included an IDH1 peptide vaccine. Every receptor here comes from a woman aged 40-49 years with glioma.

The chain is built from TRBV30 and TRBJ2-7; D might be TRBD2 (6 bases). Germline-derived CDR1 and CDR2 are GTSNPN and SVGIG (reference sequence). There are 15 residues in the CDR3. V dropped 5 bases and J dropped 0 bases, with 17 bases sitting between them. The CDR3 sequence: CAWAYPGLSSYEQYF. CDR3 in DNA: TGTGCCTGGGCCTATCCGGGACTGAGCTCCTACGAGCAGTACTTC.

This clone was recorded only once. The chain links TRBV11-3 to TRBJ2-3; D ambiguous. This CDR3 has 15 amino acids. Germline CDR1 is SGHNT and CDR2 is YENEEA. The V end lost 5 bases, the J end lost 2 bases, and 14 bases lay between the germline ends. CDR3 region: CASSTAGTNTDTQYF. The CDR3 DNA reads TGTGCCAGCAGCACTGCAGGCACTAACACAGATACGCAGTATTTT.

This clone has a single count. V usage is TRBV14 and J usage is TRBJ1-2; D not resolved. The CDR3 sequence is 13 residues long. Per germline, CDR1 SGHDN and CDR2 FVKESK. V lost 0 bases and J lost 7, with 9 bases in between. The CDR3 coding sequence is TGTGCCAGCAGCCAAGATAGGAGTGGTGGCTACACCTTC. Translation: CASSQDRSGGYTF.

The rearrangement uses TRBV2 and TRBJ2-1; D gene uncertain. The germline V and J ends were trimmed by 7 bases and 2 bases, with 9 bases remaining between them. This CDR3 is 13 amino acids long. Looked up from germline, CDR1 is SNHLY and CDR2 is FYNNEI. The CDR3 coding sequence is TGTGCCAGCACGGGCCGGACCTACAATGAGCAGTTCTTC. This translates into CASTGRTYNEQFF.

V is TRBV7-2 and J is TRBJ2-1; possibly TRBD1 for D (6 bases). Trimming left V 2 bases short and J 1 base short, with 12 bases between. Germline V gene sequence: CDR1 SGHTA, CDR2 FQGNSA. This CDR3 is 16 amino acids long. The CDR3 spells CASSLLGASSYNEQFF. The CDR3 DNA follows: TGTGCCAGCAGCTTACTGGGGGCGTCTTCCTACAATGAGCAGTTCTTC.

The chain has TRBV18 and TRBJ1-1; TRBD1 agrees at 7 bases. Germline CDR1 reads KGHSH; CDR2 reads LQKENI. The CDR3 consists of 16 residues. V was clipped by 5 bases and J by 0 bases; unmatched bases: 9. The CDR3 loop is CASSAFDRAMNTEAFF. For the CDR3, the DNA is TGTGCCAGCTCAGCCTTCGACAGGGCCATGAACACTGAAGCTTTCTTT.

In its sample, this clone was seen a few times. The rearrangement joins TRBV10-1 to TRBJ1-1; D unresolved. The germline CDR1 and CDR2 sequences are WNHNN and SYGVQD (reference sequence). With 3 bases removed from V and 5 bases from J, the gap between germline ends came to 10 bases. There are 13 residues in the CDR3. CDR3 amino acids: CASSDGRRTEAFF. The DNA for the CDR3 is TGCGCCAGCAGTGACGGGAGGCGGACTGAAGCTTTCTTT.

The chain has TRBV14 and TRBJ1-1; D gene unclear. CDR3 size: 14 residues. Trimming cost V 0 bases and J 4 bases, with 9 bases left between them. Germline loops: CDR1 SGHDN, CDR2 FVKESK. The CDR3 DNA sequence: TGTGCCAGCAGCCAAGAGAGCTTCTCCACTGAAGCTTTCTTT. This gives the protein CASSQESFSTEAFF.

This clone was counted between two and nine times. The J gene is TRBJ1-4, the V gene TRBV27, with 9 positions matching TRBD1. The CDR3 loop spans 14 amino acids. V lost 7 bases to trimming and J lost 6 bases; unmatched junction nucleotides: 6. CDR1 and CDR2 from the germline V gene are MNHEY and SMNVEV (reference sequence). The chain's CDR3 is CASTPGQGYEKLFF. The CDR3, as DNA: TGTGCCAGCACCCCGGGACAGGGATATGAAAAACTGTTTTTT.

The chain couples TRBV6-6 to TRBJ1-1; no clear D gene. CDR3 length equals 11 residues. V lost 6 bases to trimming and J lost 1 base, with 3 bases between them. The germline CDR1 and CDR2 sequences are MNHNY and SVGAGI (reference sequence). The CDR3 DNA follows: TGTGCCAGCAGGAAGAACACTGAAGCTTTCTTT. Its translation: CASRKNTEAFF.